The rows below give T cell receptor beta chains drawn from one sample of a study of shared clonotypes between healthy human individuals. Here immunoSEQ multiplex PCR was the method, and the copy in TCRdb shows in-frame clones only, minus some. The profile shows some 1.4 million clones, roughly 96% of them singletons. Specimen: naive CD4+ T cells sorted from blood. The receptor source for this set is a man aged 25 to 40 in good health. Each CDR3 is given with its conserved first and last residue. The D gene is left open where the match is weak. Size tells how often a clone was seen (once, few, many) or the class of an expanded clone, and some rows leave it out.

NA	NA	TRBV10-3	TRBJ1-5	CAITGGSNQPQHF	TGTGCCATCACGGGGGGGAGCAATCAGCCCCAGCATTTT
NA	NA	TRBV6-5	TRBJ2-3	CASSYSGPLADTQYF	TGTGCCAGCAGTTACTCGGGTCCCCTGGCAGATACGCAGTATTTT
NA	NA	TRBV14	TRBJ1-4	CASSPGRNEKLFF	TGTGCCAGCAGCCCGGGGCGTAATGAAAAACTGTTTTTT
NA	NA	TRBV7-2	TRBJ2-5	CASSSRMGETQYF	TGTGCCAGCAGCTCCAGGATGGGGGAGACCCAGTACTTC
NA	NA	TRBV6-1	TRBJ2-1	CASRVAQGAEQFF	TGTGCCAGCAGAGTTGCACAGGGTGCTGAGCAGTTCTTC
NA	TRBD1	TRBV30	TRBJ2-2	CAWSAYGQGLITGELFF	TGTGCCTGGAGTGCCTACGGACAGGGGTTAATCACCGGGGAGCTGTTTTTT
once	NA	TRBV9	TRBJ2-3	CASSLGLSDTQYF	TGTGCCAGCAGCTTGGGGCTGTCAGATACGCAGTATTTT
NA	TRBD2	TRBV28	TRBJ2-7	CASSTPGLATEQYF	TGTGCCAGCAGTACCCCGGGACTAGCGACCGAGCAGTACTTC
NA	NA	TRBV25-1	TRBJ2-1	CASSDVRSSYNEQFF	TGTGCCAGCAGTGACGTCAGGAGCTCCTACAATGAGCAGTTCTTC
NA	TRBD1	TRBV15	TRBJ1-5	CATSRRWDSLNQPQHF	TGTGCCACCAGCAGACGCTGGGACAGTCTCAATCAGCCCCAGCATTTT
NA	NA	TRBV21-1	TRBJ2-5	CASSKSPGRDKGETQYF	TGTGCCAGCAGCAAAAGTCCCGGACGGGACAAAGGGGAGACCCAGTACTTC
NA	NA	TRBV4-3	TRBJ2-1	CASSQGSHEQFF	TGCGCCAGCAGCCAAGGATCCCATGAGCAGTTCTTC
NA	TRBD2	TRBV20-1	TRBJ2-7	CSARRGYEQYF	TGCAGTGCCAGGCGGGGGTACGAGCAGTACTTC
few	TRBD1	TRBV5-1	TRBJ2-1	CASSARQGDSYNEQFF	TGCGCCAGCAGCGCCCGACAGGGAGACTCCTACAATGAGCAGTTCTTC
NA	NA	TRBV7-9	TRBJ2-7	CASSPRHGSGIYEQYF	TGTGCCAGCAGCCCCCGACACGGTAGCGGTATCTACGAGCAGTACTTC
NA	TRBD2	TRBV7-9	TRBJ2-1	CASSPGGSGRFIGIF	TGTGCCAGCAGCCCCGGGGGTAGCGGGAGGTTTATAGGGATCTTC
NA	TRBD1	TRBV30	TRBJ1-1	CAWRRGQEGFF	TGTGCCTGGCGGAGGGGACAGGAAGGTTTCTTT
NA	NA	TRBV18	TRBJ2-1	CASSQKNRNYNEQFF	TGTGCCAGCTCACAGAAGAATAGAAACTACAATGAGCAGTTCTTC
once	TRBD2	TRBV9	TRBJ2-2	CASSVAGAGTGELFF	TGTGCCAGCAGCGTCGCGGGAGCGGGCACCGGGGAGCTGTTTTTT
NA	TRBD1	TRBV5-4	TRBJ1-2	CASQTGGSPVGGYTF	TGTGCCAGCCAGACAGGGGGCTCTCCGGTTGGTGGCTACACCTTC
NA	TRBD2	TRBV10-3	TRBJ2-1	CAISGPAWAGEEDYNEQFF	TGTGCCATCAGTGGGCCCGCATGGGCGGGAGAAGAGGATTACAATGAGCAGTTCTTC
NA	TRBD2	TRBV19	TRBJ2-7	CASSIRGTKYYEQYF	TGTGCCAGTAGTATACGAGGGACTAAATACTACGAGCAGTACTTC
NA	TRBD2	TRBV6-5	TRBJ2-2	CASRFSGIGELFF	TGTGCCAGCAGGTTTAGCGGGATTGGGGAGCTGTTTTTT
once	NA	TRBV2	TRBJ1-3	CASSVQAASSGNTIYF	TGTGCCAGCAGTGTACAGGCCGCAAGCTCTGGAAACACCATATATTTT
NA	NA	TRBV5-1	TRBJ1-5	CASSLGGGSNQPQHF	TGCGCCAGCAGCTTGGGCGGGGGGAGCAATCAGCCCCAGCATTTT
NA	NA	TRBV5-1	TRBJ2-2	CANRRDPNTGELFF	TGCGCCAACCGTCGGGACCCCAACACCGGGGAGCTGTTTTTT
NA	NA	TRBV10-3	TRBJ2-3	CAISESTLQAASTDTQYF	TGTGCCATCAGTGAGTCGACTCTGCAGGCTGCTAGCACAGATACGCAGTATTTT
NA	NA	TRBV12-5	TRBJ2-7	CASGPDLDRPLEQYF	TGTGCTAGTGGTCCAGACCTGGACAGACCTCTTGAGCAGTACTTC
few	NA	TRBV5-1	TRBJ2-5	CASSLAQRETQYF	TGCGCCAGCAGCTTGGCCCAGCGAGAGACCCAGTACTTC
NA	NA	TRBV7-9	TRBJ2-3	CASSLEGGPTDTQYF	TGTGCCAGCAGCTTAGAGGGGGGACCGACAGATACGCAGTATTTT
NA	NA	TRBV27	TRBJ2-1	CASRQAGSYSNEQFF	TGTGCCAGCAGACAAGCGGGTTCTTATTCCAATGAGCAGTTCTTC
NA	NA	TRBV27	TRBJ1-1	CASSYVRGGGWTEAFF	TGTGCCAGCAGTTACGTAAGGGGGGGCGGATGGACTGAAGCTTTCTTT
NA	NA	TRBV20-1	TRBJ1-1	CSVGGPEAFF	TGCAGTGTGGGGGGCCCTGAAGCTTTCTTT
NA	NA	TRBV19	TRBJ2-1	CASRHPGRSYNEQFF	TGTGCCAGTAGGCATCCGGGACGGAGCTACAATGAGCAGTTCTTC
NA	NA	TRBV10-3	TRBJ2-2	CASRTAASTGELFF	TGTGCCTCGCGGACAGCGGCCTCAACCGGGGAGCTGTTTTTT
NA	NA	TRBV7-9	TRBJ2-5	CASSPTTPFQETQYF	TGTGCCAGCAGCCCCACAACCCCATTTCAAGAGACCCAGTACTTC
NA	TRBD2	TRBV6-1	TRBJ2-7	CASEQLAGGFREQYF	TGTGCCAGCGAACAACTAGCGGGAGGGTTTCGGGAGCAGTACTTC
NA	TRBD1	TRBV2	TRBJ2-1	CASTQDRGHYNEQFF	TGTGCCAGCACACAAGACAGGGGGCACTACAATGAGCAGTTCTTC
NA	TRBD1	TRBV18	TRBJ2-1	CASSPPRQGAEQFF	TGTGCCAGCTCACCACCCCGACAGGGGGCTGAGCAGTTCTTC